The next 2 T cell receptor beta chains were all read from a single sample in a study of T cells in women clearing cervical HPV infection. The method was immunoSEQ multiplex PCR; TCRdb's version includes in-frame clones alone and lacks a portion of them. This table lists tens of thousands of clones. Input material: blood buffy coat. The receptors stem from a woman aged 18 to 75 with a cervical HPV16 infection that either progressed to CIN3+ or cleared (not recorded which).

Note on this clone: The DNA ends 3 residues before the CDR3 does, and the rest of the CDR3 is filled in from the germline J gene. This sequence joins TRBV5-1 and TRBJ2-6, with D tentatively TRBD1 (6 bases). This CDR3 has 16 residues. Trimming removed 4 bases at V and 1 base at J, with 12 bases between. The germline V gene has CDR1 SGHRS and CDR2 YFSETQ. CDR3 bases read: TGCGCCAGCAGCCAGGACAGTACGTCTGGGGCCAACGTC. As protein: CASSQDSTSGANV. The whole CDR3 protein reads CASSQDSTSGANVLTF.

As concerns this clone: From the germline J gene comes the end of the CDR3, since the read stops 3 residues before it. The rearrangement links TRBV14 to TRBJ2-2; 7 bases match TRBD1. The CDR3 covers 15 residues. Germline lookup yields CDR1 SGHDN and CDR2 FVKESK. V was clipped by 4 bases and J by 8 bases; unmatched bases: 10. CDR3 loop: CASSPNRGLRGELFF. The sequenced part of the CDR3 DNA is TGTGCCAGCAGCCCAAACAGGGGCCTTCGGGGGGAG. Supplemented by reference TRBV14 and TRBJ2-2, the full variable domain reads EAGVTQFPSHSVIEKGQTVTLRCDPISGHDNLYWYRRVMGKEIKFLLHFVKESKQDESGMPNNRFLAERTGGTYSTLKVQPAELEDSGVYFCASSPNRGLRGELFFGEGSRLTVL.